This T cell receptor (beta chain) is from a study of blood T cell repertoires in COVID-19. Per germline, CDR1 SGHTA and CDR2 FQGNSA. Trimming took off 2 bases at V and 4 bases at J, with 11 bases between the two ends. The CDR3 is 15 amino acids. Some clones are missing from TCRdb's copy, which holds only in-frame ones; the method was immunoSEQ multiplex PCR. The data contain some 43,000 clones, roughly 82% of them singletons. The specimen was peripheral blood. The TCR comes from a man in his forties or fifties with active or convalescent COVID-19. This chain joins TRBV7-2 and TRBJ1-4, with D possibly matching TRBD1 (5 bases). The CDR3: CASSLSQGGNEKLFF. DNA of the CDR3: TGTGCCAGCAGCTTATCCCAGGGCGGTAATGAAAAACTGTTTTTT.